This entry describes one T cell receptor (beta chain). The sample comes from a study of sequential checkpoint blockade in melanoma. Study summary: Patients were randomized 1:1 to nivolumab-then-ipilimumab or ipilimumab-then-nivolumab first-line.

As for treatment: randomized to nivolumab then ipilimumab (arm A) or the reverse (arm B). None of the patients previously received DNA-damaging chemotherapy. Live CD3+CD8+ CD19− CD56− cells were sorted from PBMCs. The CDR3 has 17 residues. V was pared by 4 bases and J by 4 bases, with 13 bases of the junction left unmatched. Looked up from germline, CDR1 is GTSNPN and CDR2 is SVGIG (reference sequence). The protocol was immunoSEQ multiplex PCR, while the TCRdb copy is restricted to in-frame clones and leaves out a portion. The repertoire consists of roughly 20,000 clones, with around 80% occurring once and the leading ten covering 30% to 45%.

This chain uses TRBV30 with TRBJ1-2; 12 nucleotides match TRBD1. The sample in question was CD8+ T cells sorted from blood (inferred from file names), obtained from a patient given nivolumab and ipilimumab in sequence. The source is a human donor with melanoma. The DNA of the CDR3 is TGTGCCTGGACCTTTCCGGGACAGGGGGCAGTGATCTATGGCTACACCTTC. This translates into CAWTFPGQGAVIYGYTF.